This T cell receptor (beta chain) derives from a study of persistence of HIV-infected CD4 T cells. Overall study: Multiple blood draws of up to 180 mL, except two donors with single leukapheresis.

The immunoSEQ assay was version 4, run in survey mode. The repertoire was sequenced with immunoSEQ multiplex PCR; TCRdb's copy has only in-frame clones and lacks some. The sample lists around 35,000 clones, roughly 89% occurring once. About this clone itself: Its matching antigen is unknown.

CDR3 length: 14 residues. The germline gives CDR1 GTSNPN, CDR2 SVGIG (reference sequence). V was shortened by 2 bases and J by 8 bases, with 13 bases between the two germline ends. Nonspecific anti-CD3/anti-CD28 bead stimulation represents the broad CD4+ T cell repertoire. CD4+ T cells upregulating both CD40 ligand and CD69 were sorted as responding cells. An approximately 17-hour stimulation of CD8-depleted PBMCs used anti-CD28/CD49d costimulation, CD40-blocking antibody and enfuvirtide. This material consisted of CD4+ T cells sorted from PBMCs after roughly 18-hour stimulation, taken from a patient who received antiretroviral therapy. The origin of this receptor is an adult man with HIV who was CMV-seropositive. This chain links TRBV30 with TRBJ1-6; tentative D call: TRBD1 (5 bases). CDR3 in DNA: TGTGCCTGGAGTCGTAGGGGATCGGATTCACCCCTCCACTTT. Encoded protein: CAWSRRGSDSPLHF.